Listed below are T cell receptor beta chains from one sample, sequenced in a study of blood T cell repertoires in COVID-19. The table came from immunoSEQ multiplex PCR; TCRdb's copy has only in-frame clones and leaves some out. The sample holds fewer than 200,000 clones, about 88% seen once. The sample was PBMCs or T cells enriched from blood (not recorded which). The receptors here all came from a woman aged 40 to 50 in a cohort exposed to, infected with or recovered from COVID-19 (not recorded which). The CDR3 runs from the conserved cysteine through the conserved F or W. A D gene is named only where the DNA matches it firmly. Size is omitted from some rows. Given values are once, few, many or a class for expanded clones.

v_gene	abundance	d_gene	j_gene	CDR3aa	CDR3nt
TRBV5-1	-	TRBD2	TRBJ2-3	CASSRLAGPTTDTQYF	TGCGCCAGCAGCAGGCTAGCGGGGCCCACCACAGATACGCAGTATTTT
TRBV7-9	-	TRBD1	TRBJ2-2	CASSLSGPTGVWTGELFF	TGTGCCAGCAGCTTATCTGGTCCGACAGGGGTTTGGACCGGGGAGCTGTTTTTT
TRBV4-1	-	-	TRBJ1-2	CASSLQGEGYGYTF	TGCGCCAGCAGCCTACAGGGCGAGGGCTATGGCTACACCTTC
TRBV7-2	-	-	TRBJ1-1	CASSADHSSTEAFF	TGTGCCAGCAGCGCAGACCACAGCAGCACTGAAGCTTTCTTT
TRBV6-2/TRBV6-3	-	TRBD1	TRBJ1-2	CASSITRTGGYGYTF	TGTGCCAGCAGTATCACACGGACAGGGGGCTATGGCTACACCTTC
TRBV4-3	-	TRBD2	TRBJ2-1	CASSQEVAGSIGEQFF	TGCGCCAGCAGCCAAGAAGTAGCGGGCTCGATTGGGGAGCAGTTCTTC
TRBV9	-	-	TRBJ2-3	CASSGDTDTQYF	TGTGCCAGCAGCGGAGACACAGATACGCAGTATTTT
TRBV19	-	-	TRBJ1-3	CASSVGVSSGNTIYF	TGTGCCAGTAGTGTCGGAGTTAGCTCTGGAAACACCATATATTTT
TRBV4-3	-	TRBD1	TRBJ1-1	CASSQDLGQGNTEAFF	TGCGCCAGCAGCCAAGACCTGGGACAGGGGAACACTGAAGCTTTCTTT
TRBV2	-	TRBD2	TRBJ2-7	CASTERVAGALEQYF	TGTGCCAGCACCGAACGGGTAGCGGGAGCTCTCGAGCAGTACTTC
TRBV10-3	-	TRBD2	TRBJ2-1	CAIREAGGTSYNEQFF	TGTGCCATCAGGGAAGCCGGGGGGACCTCCTACAATGAGCAGTTCTTC
TRBV5-1	once	TRBD2	TRBJ2-3	CASSERDSGWGTDTQYF	TGCGCCAGCAGCGAGCGGGACTCCGGGTGGGGCACAGATACGCAGTATTTT
TRBV4-3	-	TRBD2	TRBJ2-2	CASGQLAGSANTGELFF	TGCGCCAGCGGGCAGCTAGCGGGATCCGCGAACACCGGGGAGCTGTTTTTT
TRBV5-6	-	-	TRBJ2-2	CASSLVQQGITGELFF	TGTGCCAGCAGCTTGGTCCAACAGGGAATCACCGGGGAGCTGTTTTTT
TRBV10-3	-	TRBD1	TRBJ1-1	CAISDPGTGGVGRAFF	TGTGCCATCAGTGATCCTGGGACAGGGGGTGTGGGTAGGGCTTTCTTT
TRBV7-2	once	-	TRBJ2-7	CASTPGPGRQSYEQYF	TGTGCCAGCACCCCGGGCCCCGGGAGACAGTCCTACGAGCAGTACTTC
TRBV5-4	-	TRBD1	TRBJ2-3	CASSPDRGADTQYF	TGTGCCAGCAGTCCTGACAGGGGCGCAGATACGCAGTATTTT
TRBV5-1	-	-	TRBJ2-2	CASRLAAGELFF	TGCGCCAGCAGGCTCGCGGCCGGGGAGCTGTTTTTT
TRBV27	-	TRBD1	TRBJ2-7	CASSLGTGAYEQYF	TGTGCCAGCAGTTTAGGGACAGGGGCCTACGAGCAGTACTTC
TRBV19	-	-	TRBJ2-5	CASSIRKAVQETQYF	TGTGCCAGTAGTATTAGAAAAGCGGTCCAAGAGACCCAGTACTTC
TRBV14	-	TRBD2	TRBJ2-1	CASQRGASGGNEQFF	TGTGCCAGCCAGAGGGGGGCTAGCGGGGGAAATGAGCAGTTCTTC
TRBV19	-	-	TRBJ2-7	CASSPGLAAYEQYF	TGTGCCAGTAGTCCGGGACTTGCAGCTTACGAGCAGTACTTC
TRBV7-2	-	-	TRBJ1-1	CASSLVSSVLMNTEAFF	TGTGCCAGCAGCTTAGTCTCCTCAGTTCTTATGAACACTGAAGCTTTCTTT
TRBV18	-	TRBD1	TRBJ1-4	CASSPLSGGEFANEKLFF	TGTGCCAGCTCACCACTCTCAGGGGGCGAGTTCGCTAATGAAAAACTGTTTTTT
TRBV6-6	-	TRBD2	TRBJ2-7	CASSFLREDSYEQYF	TGTGCCAGCAGTTTTCTACGGGAGGACTCCTACGAGCAGTACTTC
TRBV29-1	few	-	TRBJ1-1	CSVVRSANTEAFF	TGCAGCGTAGTTAGAAGTGCGAACACTGAAGCTTTCTTT
TRBV10-2	-	TRBD1	TRBJ1-5	CASSEGRGPRQPQHF	TGCGCCAGCAGTGAGGGCAGGGGGCCTAGACAGCCCCAGCATTTT
TRBV19	-	-	TRBJ1-2	CASSNRDPADGYTF	TGTGCCAGTAGTAACAGGGACCCCGCGGATGGCTACACCTTC
TRBV5-1	-	-	TRBJ1-1	CASSLGGMNTEAFF	TGCGCCAGCAGCCTGGGAGGAATGAACACTGAAGCTTTCTTT
TRBV3-1/TRBV3-2	-	-	TRBJ1-1	CASSQVAHTEAFF	TGTGCCAGCAGCCAAGTGGCCCACACTGAAGCTTTCTTT
TRBV2	-	TRBD1	TRBJ2-7	CASRAGTASSYEQYF	TGTGCCAGCAGGGCCGGGACAGCGAGCTCCTACGAGCAGTACTTC
TRBV4-1	once	TRBD2	TRBJ2-3	CASSQRILAGTDTQYF	TGCGCCAGCAGCCAACGTATACTAGCGGGGACAGATACGCAGTATTTT
TRBV11-2	-	-	TRBJ1-2	CASSPSPGFNYGYTF	TGTGCCAGCAGCCCCTCCCCGGGGTTTAATTATGGCTACACCTTC
TRBV4-1	once	-	TRBJ1-1	CASSPHMNTEAFF	TGCGCCAGCAGCCCACACATGAACACTGAAGCTTTCTTT
TRBV11-2	-	TRBD1	TRBJ1-5	CASSTGGGQPQHF	TGTGCCAGCAGCACAGGGGGCGGGCAGCCCCAGCATTTT
TRBV7-9	-	TRBD1	TRBJ1-6	CASSPQTGPRLHF	TGTGCCAGCAGCCCCCAGACAGGGCCCCGCCTCCACTTT
TRBV27	-	-	TRBJ1-6	CASSLGGNSPLHF	TGTGCCAGCAGTTTGGGAGGGAATTCACCCCTCCACTTT
TRBV7-9	-	-	TRBJ1-4	CASSPTGNSREKLFF	TGTGCCAGCAGCCCAACCGGGAACAGCAGGGAAAAACTGTTTTTT
TRBV25-1	many	TRBD1	TRBJ1-4	CASSDSQGTHSTNEKLFF	TGTGCCAGCAGTGACTCACAGGGGACCCACTCAACTAATGAAAAACTGTTTTTT
TRBV29-1	-	-	TRBJ1-1	CSVVVASTNTEAFF	TGCAGCGTTGTTGTGGCCAGTACGAACACTGAAGCTTTCTTT
TRBV28	once	-	TRBJ1-2	CASSSDGSRIYGYTF	TGTGCCAGCAGCTCAGACGGGAGTAGGATCTATGGCTACACCTTC
TRBV19	-	-	TRBJ1-2	CASSTFGGRDYGYTF	TGTGCCAGTAGCACGTTCGGGGGGCGCGACTATGGCTACACCTTC
TRBV5-6	-	TRBD2	TRBJ2-3	CASSLGREGRYTQYF	TGTGCCAGCAGTCTAGGTCGGGAGGGCCGATATACGCAGTATTTT
TRBV3-1/TRBV3-2	-	-	TRBJ1-6	CASSQVSGTRSPLHF	TGTGCCAGCAGCCAAGTTAGCGGGACGAGGTCACCCCTCCACTTT
TRBV13	-	-	TRBJ2-4	CASSPRGTAAKNIQYF	TGTGCCAGCTCCCCTAGGGGGACCGCAGCCAAAAACATTCAGTACTTC
TRBV25-1	-	-	TRBJ1-2	CASSESAIGYTF	TGTGCCAGCAGTGAATCAGCGATTGGCTACACCTTC
TRBV2	-	TRBD1	TRBJ2-3	CASSQDRGLTDTQYF	TGTGCCAGCAGTCAGGACAGGGGCCTAACAGATACGCAGTATTTT
TRBV14	-	-	TRBJ1-2	CASSQVRGGYTF	TGTGCCAGCAGCCAAGTCCGGGGGGGCTACACCTTC
TRBV19	few	-	TRBJ1-1	CASSWTENTEAFF	TGTGCCAGTAGTTGGACAGAGAACACTGAAGCTTTCTTT
TRBV7-2	-	-	TRBJ1-1	CASSPPEGGTEAFF	TGTGCCAGCAGCCCGCCCGAGGGTGGGACTGAAGCTTTCTTT
TRBV4-1	once	-	TRBJ1-2	CASSPGQLYGYTF	TGCGCCAGCAGCCCCGGACAGCTCTATGGCTACACCTTC
TRBV27	-	-	TRBJ1-6	CATGRSGRPLHF	TGTGCCACCGGTCGAAGCGGCCGGCCCCTCCACTTT
TRBV2	-	-	TRBJ1-1	CASRGGSDTEAFF	TGTGCCAGCAGGGGGGGGAGTGACACTGAAGCTTTCTTT
TRBV15	-	TRBD1	TRBJ1-4	CATSTLYRGPEKLFF	TGTGCCACCAGCACCCTCTACAGGGGCCCTGAAAAACTGTTTTTT
TRBV7-9	-	-	TRBJ2-1	CASSRASVSYNEQFF	TGTGCCAGCAGCAGGGCATCGGTCTCCTACAATGAGCAGTTCTTC